Following are 5 T cell receptor beta chains from one sample sequenced in a study of blood T cell repertoires in COVID-19. Here immunoSEQ multiplex PCR was the method, and the copy in TCRdb shows in-frame clones only, minus some. Of about 280,000 clones detected, more than 75% appear once; the ten largest clones hold over 2%. Sequencing was carried out using peripheral blood. All receptors come from a woman between 25 and 40 years old who had recovered from COVID-19.

The V call is TRBV2, the J call TRBJ1-6; no reliable D call. This CDR3 has 15 residues. Trimming shortened V by 2 bases and J by 7 bases, and 12 bases separated the two germline ends. Germline-derived CDR1 and CDR2 are SNHLY and FYNNEI. Written as DNA, the CDR3 is TGTGCCAGCAGTGAATTCCCAGTTACAAATTCACCCCTCCACTTT. This sequence encodes CASSEFPVTNSPLHF.

V gene TRBV18 combines with J gene TRBJ2-7; 8 nucleotides align to TRBD1. This CDR3 has 15 residues. J lost 9 bases, V lost 1 base, and 11 bases had no gene match. CDR1 KGHSH and CDR2 LQKENI come from the germline V gene. The CDR3 sequence: CASSPLPDREVGQYF. The CDR3 nucleotides read TGTGCCAGCTCACCACTTCCGGACAGGGAAGTTGGGCAGTACTTC.

This rearrangement joins TRBV6-2 or TRBV6-3 to TRBJ2-7; 14 bases match TRBD2. The CDR3 covers 15 residues. V dropped 5 bases and J dropped 4; count of bases not matched to a gene: 4. Germline CDR1 reads MNHEY; CDR2 reads SVGEGT. Here the CDR3 reads CASSRTSGGRYEQYF. The DNA for the CDR3 is TGTGCCAGCAGTCGGACTAGCGGGGGGAGGTACGAGCAGTACTTC.

The rearrangement uses TRBV30 and TRBJ2-3; perhaps TRBD2 as D (6 bases). The CDR3 contains 13 residues. Deletions cut 0 bases from V and 5 bases from J, with 9 bases between. The germline V gene has CDR1 GTSNPN and CDR2 SVGIG (reference sequence). The CDR3 loop reads CAWSVRRGDTQYF. For the CDR3, the DNA is TGTGCCTGGAGTGTAAGGCGGGGAGATACGCAGTATTTT.

The genes are TRBV7-8 and TRBJ1-1, with unresolved D. The germline V gene encodes CDR1 SGHVS and CDR2 FQNEAQ. V was pared by 2 bases and J by 3 bases, with 7 bases between. This CDR3 spans 13 amino acids. CDR3 residues: CASSLRRDTEAFF. For the CDR3, the DNA is TGTGCCAGCAGCTTACGGAGGGACACTGAAGCTTTCTTT.